This paragraph covers one TCR beta chain sequence. The data are from a study of blood T cell repertoires in COVID-19. Overall study: Acute-phase and convalescent COVID-19 samples originated in the United States, Italy and Spain. The cDNA or gDNA used as material had been derived from T cells, B-cell-depleted T cells, or PBMCs.

Trimming took 6 bases from V and 7 from J, leaving 20 bases between them. This CDR3 contains 15 residues. Germline CDR1 MNHEY, CDR2 SVGAGI. Original processing methods: Amplification of reference gene primers was used by the study to estimate nucleated cell counts. Libraries were prepared by immunoSEQ multiplex PCR; TCRdb keeps only in-frame clonotypes and omits some of them. V and J calls and clone size are as listed in that table; D and trimming were resolved from the DNA. The data hold 400,000 to 550,000 clones, with around 89% observed a single time. This sequence joins TRBV6-5 and TRBJ2-3; D remains unclear. This sequence was found in a woman aged 30 to 39 with acute or convalescent COVID-19. The sample consisted of peripheral blood. Here the CDR3 reads CASRPDPAGLNTQYF. CDR3 nucleotides: TGTGCCAGCAGGCCCGACCCCGCAGGATTAAATACGCAGTATTTT.